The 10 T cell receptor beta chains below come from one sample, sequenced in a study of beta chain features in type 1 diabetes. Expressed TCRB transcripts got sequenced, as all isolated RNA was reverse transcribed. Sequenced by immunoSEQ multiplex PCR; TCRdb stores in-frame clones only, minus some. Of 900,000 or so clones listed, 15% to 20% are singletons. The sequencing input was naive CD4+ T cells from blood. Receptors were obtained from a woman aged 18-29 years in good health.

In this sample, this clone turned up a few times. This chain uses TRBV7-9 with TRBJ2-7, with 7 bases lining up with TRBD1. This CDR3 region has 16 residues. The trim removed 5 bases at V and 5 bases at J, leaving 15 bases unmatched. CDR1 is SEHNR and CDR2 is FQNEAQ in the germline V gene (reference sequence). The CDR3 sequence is CASSPHIDRVNHEQYF. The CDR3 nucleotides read TGTGCCAGCAGCCCTCATATCGACAGGGTGAACCACGAGCAGTACTTC.

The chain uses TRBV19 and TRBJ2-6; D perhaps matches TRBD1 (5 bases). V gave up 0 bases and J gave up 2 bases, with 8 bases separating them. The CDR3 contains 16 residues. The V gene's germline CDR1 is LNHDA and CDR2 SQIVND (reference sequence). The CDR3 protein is CASSIDRRAGANVLTF. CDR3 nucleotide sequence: TGTGCCAGTAGTATAGATCGCAGGGCTGGGGCCAACGTCCTGACTTTC.

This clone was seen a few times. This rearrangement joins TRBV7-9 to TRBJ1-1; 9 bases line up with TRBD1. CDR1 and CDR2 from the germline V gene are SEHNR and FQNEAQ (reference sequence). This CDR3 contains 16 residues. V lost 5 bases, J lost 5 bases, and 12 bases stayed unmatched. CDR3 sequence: CASSVGPGQGNTEAFF. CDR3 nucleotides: TGTGCCAGCAGCGTTGGTCCGGGACAGGGTAATACTGAAGCTTTCTTT. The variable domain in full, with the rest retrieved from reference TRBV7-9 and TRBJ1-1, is DTGVSQNPRHKITKRGQNVTFRCDPISEHNRLYWYRQTLGQGPEFLTYFQNEAQLEKSRLLSDRFSAERPKGSFSTLEIQRTEQGDSAMYLCASSVGPGQGNTEAFFGQGTRLTVV.

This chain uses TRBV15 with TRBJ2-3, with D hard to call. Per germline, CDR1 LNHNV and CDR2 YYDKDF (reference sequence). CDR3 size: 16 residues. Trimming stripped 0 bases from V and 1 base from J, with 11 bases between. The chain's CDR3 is CATSRDRVGRTDTQYF. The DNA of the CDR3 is TGTGCCACCAGCAGAGATCGTGTCGGGCGCACAGATACGCAGTATTTT.

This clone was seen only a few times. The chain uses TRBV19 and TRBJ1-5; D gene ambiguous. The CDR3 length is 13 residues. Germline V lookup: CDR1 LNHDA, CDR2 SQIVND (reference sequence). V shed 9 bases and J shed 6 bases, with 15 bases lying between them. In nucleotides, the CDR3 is TGTGCCAGCCCCTTAAGGAGGCTTCAGCCCCAGCATTTT. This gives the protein CASPLRRLQPQHF.

The CDR3 nucleotides read TGTGCCAGCAGTACCAGGAGCAGCAGGAGGTTTGTGGGGCAGTTCTTC. As protein: CASSTRSSRRFVGQFF. The rearrangement links TRBV27 to TRBJ2-1; a weak D match, TRBD2 (5 bases). CDR3 size: 16 residues. CDR1 and CDR2 (germline): MNHEY, SMNVEV (reference sequence). Trimming removed 5 bases from V and 12 bases from J, with 26 bases in between.

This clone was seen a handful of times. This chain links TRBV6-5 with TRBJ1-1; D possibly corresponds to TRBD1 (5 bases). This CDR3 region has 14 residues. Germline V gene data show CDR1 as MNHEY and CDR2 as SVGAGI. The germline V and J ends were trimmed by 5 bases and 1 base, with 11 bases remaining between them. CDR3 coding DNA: TGTGCCAGCAGTCCAGACAGACAGAACACTGAAGCTTTCTTT. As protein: CASSPDRQNTEAFF.

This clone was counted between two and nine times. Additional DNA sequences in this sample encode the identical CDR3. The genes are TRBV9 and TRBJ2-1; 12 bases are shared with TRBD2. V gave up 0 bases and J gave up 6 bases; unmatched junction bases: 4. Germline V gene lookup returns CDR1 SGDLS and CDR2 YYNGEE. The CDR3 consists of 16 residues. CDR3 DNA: TGTGCCAGCAGCGTAGATCCGGGACTAGCGGGCAATGAGCAGTTCTTC. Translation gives CASSVDPGLAGNEQFF.

This chain's CDR3 is CASSSAPVGQETQYF. The CDR3, as DNA: TGTGCCAGCAGCTCCGCTCCAGTCGGTCAAGAGACCCAGTACTTC. The chain uses TRBV5-4 and TRBJ2-5; D unclear. This CDR3 contains 15 residues. In germline, CDR1 is SGHNT, CDR2 YYREEE (reference sequence). V was cut by 3 bases and J by 2 bases, with 14 bases left in between.

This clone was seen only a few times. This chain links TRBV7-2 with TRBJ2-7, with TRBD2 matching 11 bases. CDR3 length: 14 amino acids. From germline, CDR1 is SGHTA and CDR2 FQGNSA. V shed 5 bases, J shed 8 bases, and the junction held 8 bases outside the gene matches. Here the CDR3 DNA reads TGTGCCAGCAGCCCGGGACTAGCGGAGGCACAGCAGTACTTC. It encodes CASSPGLAEAQQYF.